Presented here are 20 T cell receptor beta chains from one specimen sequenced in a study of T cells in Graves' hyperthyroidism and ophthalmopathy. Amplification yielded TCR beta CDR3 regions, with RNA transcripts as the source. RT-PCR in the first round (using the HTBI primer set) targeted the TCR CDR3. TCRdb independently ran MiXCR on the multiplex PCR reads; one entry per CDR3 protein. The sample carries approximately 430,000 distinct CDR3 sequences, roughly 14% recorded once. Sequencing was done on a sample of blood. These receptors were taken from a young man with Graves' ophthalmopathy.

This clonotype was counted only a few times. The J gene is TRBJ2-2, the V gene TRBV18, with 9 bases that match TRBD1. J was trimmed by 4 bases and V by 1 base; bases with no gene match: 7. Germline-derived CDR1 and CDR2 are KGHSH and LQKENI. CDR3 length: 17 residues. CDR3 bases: TGTGCCAGCTCACCACGGACAGGGGTGTTTGCCACCGGGGAGCTGTTTTTT. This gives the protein CASSPRTGVFATGELFF.

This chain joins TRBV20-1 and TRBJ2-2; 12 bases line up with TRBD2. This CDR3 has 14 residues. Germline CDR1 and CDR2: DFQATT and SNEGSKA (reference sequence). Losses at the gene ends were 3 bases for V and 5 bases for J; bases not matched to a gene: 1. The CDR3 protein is CSARGTSGTGELFF. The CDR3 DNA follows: TGCAGTGCTAGGGGGACTAGCGGGACCGGGGAGCTGTTTTTT.

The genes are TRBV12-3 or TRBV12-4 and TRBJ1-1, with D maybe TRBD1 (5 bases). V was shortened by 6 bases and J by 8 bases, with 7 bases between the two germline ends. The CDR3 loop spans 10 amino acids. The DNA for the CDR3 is TGTGCCAGCAGAGAGGGGGAAGCTTTCTTT. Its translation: CASREGEAFF.

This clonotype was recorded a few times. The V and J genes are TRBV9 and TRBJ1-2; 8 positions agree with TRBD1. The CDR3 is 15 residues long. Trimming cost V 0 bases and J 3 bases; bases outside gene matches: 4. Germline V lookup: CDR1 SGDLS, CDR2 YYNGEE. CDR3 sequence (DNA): TGTGCCAGCAGCGTAGGCCAGGGGGCGTACTATGGCTACACCTTC. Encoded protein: CASSVGQGAYYGYTF.

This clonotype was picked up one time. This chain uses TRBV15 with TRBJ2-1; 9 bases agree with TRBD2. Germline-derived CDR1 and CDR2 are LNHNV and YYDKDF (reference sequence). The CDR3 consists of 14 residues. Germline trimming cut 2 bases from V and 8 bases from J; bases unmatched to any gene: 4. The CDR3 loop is CATSRLAGWDEQFF. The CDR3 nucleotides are TGTGCCACCAGCAGACTAGCGGGATGGGATGAGCAGTTCTTC.

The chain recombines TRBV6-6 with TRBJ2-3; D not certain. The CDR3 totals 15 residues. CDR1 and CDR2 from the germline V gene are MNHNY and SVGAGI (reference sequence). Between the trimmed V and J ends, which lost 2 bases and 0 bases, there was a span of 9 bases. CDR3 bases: TGTGCCAGCAGTTACGGTCCTTTAAGCACAGATACGCAGTATTTT. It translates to CASSYGPLSTDTQYF.

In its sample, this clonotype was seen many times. The CDR3 coding sequence is TGTGCCAGCAGTTCCGGGCCGCATGAAGATAATGAGCAGTTCTTC. Translation: CASSSGPHEDNEQFF. This rearrangement joins TRBV2 to TRBJ2-1; D not certain. The CDR3 has 15 residues. Germline CDR1 and CDR2: SNHLY and FYNNEI. V was shortened by 5 bases and J by 7 bases, with 18 bases between the two germline ends.

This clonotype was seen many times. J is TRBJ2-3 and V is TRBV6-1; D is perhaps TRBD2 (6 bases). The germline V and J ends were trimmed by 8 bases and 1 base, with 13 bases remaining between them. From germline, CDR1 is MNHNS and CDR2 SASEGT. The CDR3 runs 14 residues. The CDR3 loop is CASSRLVGTDTQYF. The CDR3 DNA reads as TGTGCCAGCTCCCGACTAGTTGGCACAGATACGCAGTATTTT.

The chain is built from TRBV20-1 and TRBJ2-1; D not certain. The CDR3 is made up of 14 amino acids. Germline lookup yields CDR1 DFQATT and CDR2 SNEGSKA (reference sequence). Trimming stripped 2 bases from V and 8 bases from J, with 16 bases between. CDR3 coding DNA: TGCAGTGCTAGATCCACGCCAGCTTCCGATGAGCAGTTCTTC. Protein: CSARSTPASDEQFF.

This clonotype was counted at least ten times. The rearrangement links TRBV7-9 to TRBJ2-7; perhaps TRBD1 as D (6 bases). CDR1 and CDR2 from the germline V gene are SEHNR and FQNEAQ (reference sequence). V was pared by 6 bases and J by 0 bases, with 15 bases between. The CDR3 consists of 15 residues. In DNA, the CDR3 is TGTGCCAGCAGTGGAACGCAGGGGAGCTCCTACGAGCAGTACTTC. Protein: CASSGTQGSSYEQYF.

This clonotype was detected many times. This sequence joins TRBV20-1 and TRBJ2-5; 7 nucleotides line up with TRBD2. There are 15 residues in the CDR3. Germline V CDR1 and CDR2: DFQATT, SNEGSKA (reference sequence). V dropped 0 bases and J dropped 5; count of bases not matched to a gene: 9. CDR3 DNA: TGCAGTGCTAGAGATCAGGCCGCCGGGGGGGAGACCCAGTACTTC. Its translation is CSARDQAAGGETQYF.

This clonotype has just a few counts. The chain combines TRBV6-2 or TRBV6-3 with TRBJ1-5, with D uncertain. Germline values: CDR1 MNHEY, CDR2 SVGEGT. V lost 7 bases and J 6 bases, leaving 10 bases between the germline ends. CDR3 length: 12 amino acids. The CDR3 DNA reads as TGTGCCAGCACTAACCGGGTTCAGCCCCAGCATTTT. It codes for CASTNRVQPQHF.

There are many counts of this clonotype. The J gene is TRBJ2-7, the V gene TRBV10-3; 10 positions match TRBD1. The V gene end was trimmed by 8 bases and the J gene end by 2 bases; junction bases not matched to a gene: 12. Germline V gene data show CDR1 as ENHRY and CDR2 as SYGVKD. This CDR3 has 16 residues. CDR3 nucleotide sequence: TGTGCCATCTCAAAAAAGGGACAGGGGTTCCCCTACGAGCAGTACTTC. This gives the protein CAISKKGQGFPYEQYF.

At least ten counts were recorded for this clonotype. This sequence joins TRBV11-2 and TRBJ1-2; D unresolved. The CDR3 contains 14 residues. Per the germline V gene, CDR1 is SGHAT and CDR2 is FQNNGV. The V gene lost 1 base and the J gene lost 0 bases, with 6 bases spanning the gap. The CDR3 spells CASSLGSTNYGYTF. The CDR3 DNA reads TGTGCCAGCAGCTTAGGTTCAACTAACTATGGCTACACCTTC.

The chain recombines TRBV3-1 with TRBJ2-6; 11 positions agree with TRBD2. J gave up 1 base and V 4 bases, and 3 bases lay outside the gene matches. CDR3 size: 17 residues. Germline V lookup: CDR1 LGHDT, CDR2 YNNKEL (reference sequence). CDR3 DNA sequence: TGTGCCAGCAGCCTAGCGGGAGGGCTTTCTGGGGCCAACGTCCTGACTTTC. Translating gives CASSLAGGLSGANVLTF.

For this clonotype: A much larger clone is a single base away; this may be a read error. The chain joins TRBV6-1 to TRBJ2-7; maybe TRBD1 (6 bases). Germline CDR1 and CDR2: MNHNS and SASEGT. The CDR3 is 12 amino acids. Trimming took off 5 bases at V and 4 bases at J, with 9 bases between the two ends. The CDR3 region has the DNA TGTGCCAGCAGTTCGGACAGATACGAGCAGTACTTC. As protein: CASSSDRYEQYF.

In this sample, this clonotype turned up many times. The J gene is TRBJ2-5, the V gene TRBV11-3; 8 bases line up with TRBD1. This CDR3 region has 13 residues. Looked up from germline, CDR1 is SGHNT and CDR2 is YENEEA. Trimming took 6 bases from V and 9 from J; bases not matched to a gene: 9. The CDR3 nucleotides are TGTGCCAGCAGGCCAGGGGGCGCCGAGGCCCAGTACTTC. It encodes CASRPGGAEAQYF.

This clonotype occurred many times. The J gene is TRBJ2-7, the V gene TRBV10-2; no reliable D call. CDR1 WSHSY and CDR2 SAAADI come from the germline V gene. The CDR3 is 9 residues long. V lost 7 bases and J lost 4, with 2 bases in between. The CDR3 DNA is TGCGCCAGCAAGTACGAGCAGTACTTC. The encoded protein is CASKYEQYF.

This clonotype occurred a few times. Here the CDR3 DNA reads TGCAGCGTTGAAATAGTAGTTGGAGATACGCAGTATTTT. It is translated as CSVEIVVGDTQYF. The gene calls are TRBV29-1 and TRBJ2-3; D ambiguous. The CDR3 is 13 amino acids. The germline CDR1 and CDR2 sequences are SQVTM and ANQGSEA. The ends were cut back, 2 bases at V and 5 bases at J, with 11 bases in the middle.

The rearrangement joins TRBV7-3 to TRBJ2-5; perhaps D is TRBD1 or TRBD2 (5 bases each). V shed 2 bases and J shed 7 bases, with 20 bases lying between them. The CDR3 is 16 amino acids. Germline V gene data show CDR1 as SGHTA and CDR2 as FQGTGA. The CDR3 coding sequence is TGTGCCAGCAGCTTATTAGGGGACCCTAATAGGGGGACCCAGTACTTC. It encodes CASSLLGDPNRGTQYF. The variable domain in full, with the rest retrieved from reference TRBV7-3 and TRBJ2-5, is GAGVSQTPSNKVTEKGKYVELRCDPISGHTALYWYRQSLGQGPEFLIYFQGTGAADDSGLPNDRFFAVRPEGSVSTLKIQRTERGDSAVYLCASSLLGDPNRGTQYFGPGTRLLVL.